Described below is a single TCR beta chain sequence and its context. This table comes from immunoSEQ multiplex PCR, and its TCRdb copy is limited to in-frame clones, with some not included. The sample holds around 53,000 clones, approximately 90% seen once. This specimen belongs to a study of technical replicates of blood from a few donors. The CDR3 is made up of 13 amino acids. Germline V gene sequence: CDR1 SSHAT, CDR2 FNYEAQ (reference sequence). Losses at the gene ends were 9 bases for V and 5 bases for J; bases not matched to a gene: 6. The sequence was obtained from a human donor in good health. Some clones in this sample may be carry-over from other donors' samples. The specimen sequenced was PBMCs. The chain joins TRBV7-7 to TRBJ2-5; 10 nucleotides agree with TRBD2. CDR3 sequence reads: CASSSGGGETQYF. CDR3 coding DNA: TGTGCCAGTTCTAGCGGGGGCGGGGAGACCCAGTACTTC.